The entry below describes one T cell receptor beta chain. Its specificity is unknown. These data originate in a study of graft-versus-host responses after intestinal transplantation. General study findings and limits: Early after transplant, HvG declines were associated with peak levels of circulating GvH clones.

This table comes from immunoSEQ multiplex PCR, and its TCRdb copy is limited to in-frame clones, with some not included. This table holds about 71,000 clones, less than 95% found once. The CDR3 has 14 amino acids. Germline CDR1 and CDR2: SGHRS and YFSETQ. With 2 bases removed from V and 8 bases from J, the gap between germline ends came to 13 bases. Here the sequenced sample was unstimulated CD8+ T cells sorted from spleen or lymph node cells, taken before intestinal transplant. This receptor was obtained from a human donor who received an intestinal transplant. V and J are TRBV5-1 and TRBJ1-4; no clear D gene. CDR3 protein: CASSLGLEREKLFF. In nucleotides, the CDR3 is TGCGCCAGCAGCTTAGGGTTGGAGCGGGAAAAACTGTTTTTT.